Sequencing of this T cell receptor beta chain was carried out in a study of regulatory T cells in long-lasting Graves disease. Time point described: newly diagnosed GD, antithyroid drugs for less than 3 months. PBMC RNA served as the TCR library source. Per the germline V gene, CDR1 is MNHEY and CDR2 is SVGEGT. Trimming stripped 6 bases from V and 3 bases from J, with 33 bases between. The CDR3 loop spans 20 amino acids. A note on this clonotype: Its antigen remains unknown.

Regarding the study as a whole: TCR diversity was lower in persistent than newly diagnosed Graves' disease. The sample size was small, and this may have reduced accuracy.

Arm-PCR with iRepertoire HTBI primers amplified the CDR3 regions for these TCR beta libraries. TCRdb re-called the multiplex PCR reads through MiXCR, storing one row per CDR3 protein. The sample gives 530,000 or so distinct CDR3 sequences, about 16% of which show up once; more than 10% is in the top ten. These same records also appear under a second study, on T cells in Graves' hyperthyroidism and ophthalmopathy. That source notes: Primed by the HTBI set, a first-round RT-PCR was run on the TCR CDR3. Ophthalmopathy got predicted by the model a median 6.5 months before its onset.

The gene calls are TRBV6-2 or TRBV6-3 and TRBJ2-7; D not resolved. The sequence came from a man between 18 and 29 years old with Graves disease. The sequenced sample was peripheral blood mononuclear cells (PBMCs), obtained at new diagnosis, from a patient treated with antithyroid drugs. CDR3: CASSPRSRIERRRLFYEQYF. In DNA form, the CDR3 reads TGTGCCAGCAGCCCCCGGTCCAGGATTGAGAGACGACGTCTATTCTACGAGCAGTACTTC.